This TCR beta chain was recorded in a study of control samples from healthy donors and cancer patients. With 4 bases clipped from V and 10 bases from J, the junction kept 7 bases outside the gene matches. The CDR3 runs 13 residues. The V gene's germline CDR1 is LGHDT and CDR2 YNNKEL (reference sequence). Produced via immunoSEQ multiplex PCR; TCRdb's table is partial and in-frame only. Of 150,000 to 200,000 clones detected, about 87% appear once; the ten largest clones hold about 11%. The source is a man aged 25-45 years in good health. Sequencing was performed on blood. This sequence joins TRBV3-1 (or the pseudogene TRBV3-2) and TRBJ1-1; TRBD1 matches 9 bases. CDR3 DNA sequence: TGTGCCAGCAGCCCCCTCAGACAGGGGGGAGCTTTCTTT. The encoded protein is CASSPLRQGGAFF.